A selection of T cell receptor beta chains follows, all from one sample in a study of T cell responses to AZD1222 COVID-19 vaccine. Data came from immunoSEQ multiplex PCR; TCRdb stores just in-frame clones and leaves some out. The data contain some 130,000 clones, about 90% of them seen just once; the ten biggest clones take up roughly 3.3%. Source: peripheral blood, taken 28 days after the second AZD1222 dose. Every receptor here comes from an adult who received the AZD1222 COVID-19 vaccine. The CDR3 runs from the conserved cysteine through the conserved F or W. D genes are given only for firm matches. Clone size is given for some rows only: seen once, a few or many times, or a class if the clone is expanded.

j_gene,d_gene,v_gene,abundance,CDR3aa,CDR3nt
TRBJ1-4,TRBD1,TRBV27,NA,CASGQGIATNEKLFF,TGTGCCAGCGGACAGGGCATCGCAACTAATGAAAAACTGTTTTTT
TRBJ1-3,NA,TRBV28,NA,CASRDGGRSGNTIYF,TGTGCCTCCAGGGACGGCGGAAGATCTGGAAACACCATATATTTT
TRBJ2-7,TRBD1,TRBV6-5,NA,CASSSPDRGLYEQYF,TGTGCCAGCAGTTCGCCGGACAGGGGGCTCTACGAGCAGTACTTC
TRBJ2-6,NA,TRBV18,NA,CASSPREGDSGANVLTF,TGTGCCAGCTCACCACGGGAAGGAGACTCTGGGGCCAACGTCCTGACTTTC
TRBJ2-1,NA,TRBV18,NA,CASSPGTGVSYNEQFF,TGTGCCAGCTCCCCAGGGACGGGGGTCTCCTACAATGAGCAGTTCTTC
TRBJ1-1,NA,TRBV7-9,NA,CASSLRDTSHTEAFF,TGTGCCAGCAGCTTAAGGGACACATCACACACTGAAGCTTTCTTT
TRBJ2-5,NA,TRBV30,NA,CAWSPPAVGTQYF,TGTGCCTGGAGTCCGCCGGCGGTGGGGACCCAGTACTTC
TRBJ1-5,TRBD1,TRBV30,NA,CAWSGDSGGSLQHF,TGTGCCTGGAGTGGGGACAGCGGTGGAAGTCTCCAGCATTTT
TRBJ2-2,TRBD1,TRBV10-3,NA,CAITLGQGINTGELFF,TGTGCCATCACTTTAGGACAGGGGATAAACACCGGGGAGCTGTTTTTT
TRBJ1-5,TRBD1,TRBV7-2,few,CASSLQGGTHQPQHF,TGTGCCAGCAGCCTCCAGGGGGGGACGCATCAGCCCCAGCATTTT
TRBJ2-2,NA,TRBV7-9,few,CASSLVGELFF,TGTGCCAGCAGCTTAGTGGGTGAGCTGTTTTTT
TRBJ1-5,NA,TRBV27,once,CASSTSSNQPQHF,TGTGCCAGCAGTACCAGTAGCAATCAGCCCCAGCATTTT
TRBJ1-5,NA,TRBV7-2,NA,CASSGRGRTHQPQHF,TGTGCCAGCAGCGGCCGGGGAAGGACCCATCAGCCCCAGCATTTT
TRBJ2-1,TRBD2,TRBV7-8,once,CASSFLTSGRANEQFF,TGTGCCAGCAGCTTCCTGACTAGCGGGAGGGCCAATGAGCAGTTCTTC
TRBJ1-4,NA,TRBV27,NA,CASSFDVRREKLFF,TGTGCCAGCAGTTTTGATGTTCGGCGGGAAAAACTGTTTTTT
TRBJ1-1,TRBD1,TRBV19,NA,CASSPLTGGRTEAFF,TGTGCCAGTAGTCCTTTGACAGGGGGGCGAACTGAAGCTTTCTTT
TRBJ1-1,TRBD1,TRBV19,NA,CASSAPPTGGTTEAFF,TGTGCCAGTAGTGCCCCCCCCACAGGGGGTACCACTGAAGCTTTCTTT
TRBJ2-7,NA,TRBV9,NA,CASSVEVSYEQYF,TGTGCCAGCAGCGTAGAGGTATCCTACGAGCAGTACTTC
TRBJ1-1,NA,TRBV19,NA,CASKVYNTEAFF,TGTGCCAGTAAAGTGTATAACACTGAAGCTTTCTTT
TRBJ1-2,NA,TRBV20-1,NA,CSANSHYGYTF,TGCAGTGCTAACAGCCACTATGGCTACACCTTC
TRBJ2-1,NA,TRBV19,once,CASSVSGGTDEQFF,TGTGCCAGTAGTGTATCCGGAGGGACGGATGAGCAGTTCTTC
TRBJ2-1,NA,TRBV29-1,NA,CSVVGRVANNEQFF,TGCAGCGTGGTGGGGCGCGTAGCCAACAATGAGCAGTTCTTC
TRBJ1-1,NA,TRBV28,NA,CASRMHVNTEAFF,TGTGCCAGCAGGATGCACGTGAACACTGAAGCTTTCTTT
TRBJ2-2,TRBD2,TRBV9,NA,CASSVSRTSVNTGELFF,TGTGCCAGCAGCGTATCCCGGACTAGCGTTAACACCGGGGAGCTGTTTTTT
TRBJ1-3,TRBD1,TRBV20-1,NA,CSASLLGQRNTIYF,TGCAGTGCGAGTCTCCTGGGACAGCGAAACACCATATATTTT
TRBJ2-3,NA,TRBV6-5,NA,CASSSLRGRADTQYF,TGTGCCAGCAGTTCCCTGAGGGGCAGGGCCGATACGCAGTATTTT
TRBJ1-2,TRBD1,TRBV6-5,NA,CASSWDRANYGYTF,TGTGCCAGCAGTTGGGACAGGGCCAACTATGGCTACACCTTC
TRBJ1-1,NA,TRBV11-3,few,CASSLGPGTGGAFF,TGTGCCAGCAGCTTAGGACCGGGAACTGGAGGAGCTTTCTTT
TRBJ1-1,NA,TRBV5-6,NA,CASSLAGKAEAFF,TGTGCCAGCAGCTTGGCCGGGAAGGCTGAAGCTTTCTTT
TRBJ2-7,TRBD2,TRBV27,few,CASSPRPESGSLYEQYF,TGTGCCAGCAGTCCCCGCCCGGAGAGCGGGAGCCTCTACGAGCAGTACTTC
TRBJ1-2,NA,TRBV18,once,CASSVDRNYGYTF,TGTGCCAGCTCAGTTGACAGGAACTATGGCTACACCTTC
TRBJ1-1,TRBD1,TRBV6-2/TRBV6-3,NA,CASSYSRGPHTEAFF,TGTGCCAGCAGTTACTCGAGGGGGCCTCACACTGAAGCTTTCTTT
TRBJ1-1,NA,TRBV4-1,once,CASSLMNTEAFF,TGCGCCAGCAGCCTTATGAACACTGAAGCTTTCTTT
TRBJ2-7,TRBD2,TRBV11-2,NA,CASSLGTSGSEQYF,TGTGCCAGCAGCTTAGGGACTAGCGGGAGCGAGCAGTACTTC
TRBJ1-6,TRBD1,TRBV23-1,NA,CASSPHRDRDSPLHF,TGCGCCAGCAGTCCCCATCGGGACAGAGATTCACCCCTCCACTTT
TRBJ2-1,NA,TRBV29-1,NA,CSVELPNEQFF,TGCAGCGTTGAACTTCCAAATGAGCAGTTCTTC
TRBJ2-2,TRBD2,TRBV7-2,once,CASSLALVPSGKEGGELFF,TGTGCCAGCAGCTTAGCGTTGGTGCCTAGCGGGAAGGAAGGCGGGGAGCTGTTTTTT
TRBJ2-7,NA,TRBV19,NA,CASSIGRGKEQYF,TGTGCCAGTAGTATCGGGCGGGGAAAGGAGCAGTACTTC
TRBJ2-1,TRBD2,TRBV28,NA,CASSYGDPRESSSGSTYNEQFF,TGTGCCAGCAGTTATGGAGACCCAAGGGAGTCCTCTAGCGGGAGCACCTACAATGAGCAGTTCTTC
TRBJ1-5,NA,TRBV5-8,NA,CASSGSRVYSEPQHF,TGTGCCAGCAGCGGCAGCCGGGTCTACTCGGAGCCCCAGCATTTT
TRBJ1-4,NA,TRBV3-1/TRBV3-2,NA,CASSQEGGEKLFF,TGTGCCAGCAGCCAAGAGGGGGGGGAAAAACTGTTTTTT
TRBJ1-1,NA,TRBV24-1,NA,CATEGGDTEAFF,TGTGCCACCGAGGGGGGGGACACTGAAGCTTTCTTT
TRBJ1-1,NA,TRBV10-3,NA,CAISESRGADTEAFF,TGTGCCATCAGTGAGTCGAGAGGGGCGGACACTGAAGCTTTCTTT
TRBJ2-4,NA,TRBV27,NA,CASRVGEGNIQYF,TGTGCCAGCAGGGTTGGAGAGGGGAACATTCAGTACTTC
TRBJ2-1,NA,TRBV4-1,NA,CASSQEGRTANRYNEQFF,TGCGCCAGCAGCCAAGAGGGGCGGACAGCCAATAGATACAATGAGCAGTTCTTC
TRBJ1-5,NA,TRBV28,NA,CASFPGNGNQPQHF,TGTGCCAGCTTCCCAGGGAACGGCAATCAGCCCCAGCATTTT
TRBJ2-7,NA,TRBV10-2,NA,CASRGGTGGGYEQYF,TGCGCCAGCAGGGGGGGAACAGGAGGCGGGTACGAGCAGTACTTC
TRBJ2-5,NA,TRBV7-6,NA,CASSKRPGRQETQYF,TGTGCCAGCAGCAAACGCCCGGGTAGGCAAGAGACCCAGTACTTC
TRBJ1-1,NA,TRBV2,few,CASSAGSLGSEAFF,TGTGCCAGCAGTGCTGGCAGCCTCGGGTCTGAAGCTTTCTTT
TRBJ2-1,TRBD2,TRBV15,few,CATSRVSGRISYNEQFF,TGTGCCACCAGCAGAGTGAGCGGGAGGATCTCCTACAATGAGCAGTTCTTC